The sequence of this T cell receptor beta chain was determined in a study of Tregs in tolerant kidney transplant recipients. Whole-study findings and limits: No direct test of biological reproducibility was done here.

Only in-frame clones appear in the TCRdb table, and some are missing; sequencing was by immunoSEQ multiplex PCR. The repertoire holds 200,000 to 300,000 clones, with 65% to 85% as singletons. Unstimulated regulatory T cells (CD4+CD25+CD127-), CD4+CD25- non-regulatory cells, CD4 and CD8 cells were FACS-sorted from thawed PBMCs. The CDR3 length is 12 residues. V dropped 4 bases and J dropped 12; count of bases not matched to a gene: 7. Germline CDR1 reads MNHEY; CDR2 reads SVGAGI. Details on this clone: Its cognate antigen is unknown. The same CDR3 arises from other DNA sequences in this sample as well.

Sequenced: CD4+ T cells from blood. This chain uses TRBV6-5 with TRBJ1-1, with 8 positions matching TRBD1. This receptor was obtained from a human donor in good health. The CDR3 DNA is TGTGCCAGCAGTTCCGGACAGGGAAGTCCTTTCTTT. Translated, it gives CASSSGQGSPFF.